This paragraph covers one T cell receptor beta chain sequence. Germline V lookup: CDR1 SQVTM, CDR2 ANQGSEA. CDR3 length: 11 amino acids. Trimming took 7 bases from V and 4 from J, leaving 10 bases between them. The source of the sample is a study of OX40 agonist ivuxolimab in advanced cancers. Produced via immunoSEQ multiplex PCR; TCRdb's table is partial and in-frame only. Of fewer than 100,000 clones listed, 70% to 90% are singletons. This TCR came from an adult with an advanced solid tumor such as melanoma, head and neck, liver or kidney cancer. This chain joins TRBV29-1 and TRBJ1-1; D gene unclear. The sample was CD4+ or CD8+ T cells sorted from blood, taken in a trial of the OX40 agonist ivuxolimab. CDR3 sequence: CSAVTSTEAFF. The CDR3, as DNA: TGCAGCGCCGTTACTTCCACTGAAGCTTTCTTT.